This entry lists 28 T cell receptor beta chains sequenced from one sample in a study of shared clonotypes between healthy human individuals. Sequencing was performed with immunoSEQ multiplex PCR; in TCRdb, only in-frame clones are kept and a portion is missing. The data contain a few million clones, just over 90% of them singletons. Sequenced material: naive CD4+ T cells sorted from blood. Documented subset: CD45RA+ positively selected. These receptor sequences come from a man younger than 35 in good health.

The chain couples TRBV6-6 to TRBJ1-3, with D unresolved. V lost 2 bases and J lost 0, with 8 bases in between. Germline lookup yields CDR1 MNHNY and CDR2 SVGAGI (reference sequence). There are 15 residues in the CDR3. CDR3 DNA: TGTGCCAGCAGTTACCCCACAGACTCTGGAAACACCATATATTTT. It encodes CASSYPTDSGNTIYF.

The chain has TRBV19 and TRBJ1-1; the D is unclear. The length of the CDR3 is 14 residues. Between the trimmed V and J ends, which lost 3 bases and 0 bases, there was a span of 8 bases. Germline assignment: CDR1 LNHDA and CDR2 SQIVND (reference sequence). The CDR3, as DNA: TGTGCCAGTAGTATGACACTTTTGAACACTGAAGCTTTCTTT. Amino acids: CASSMTLLNTEAFF.

This clone appeared a single time. The chain recombines TRBV29-1 with TRBJ2-2; perhaps TRBD2 as D (6 bases). The CDR3 is 12 amino acids. Germline CDR1 SQVTM, CDR2 ANQGSEA. Trimming stripped 6 bases from V and 6 bases from J, with 11 bases between. The CDR3 coding sequence is TGCAGCGTCCGGGGAGGCGCCGGGGAGCTGTTTTTT. Its translation is CSVRGGAGELFF.

The chain uses TRBV7-9 and TRBJ1-4; perhaps TRBD1 as D (5 bases). Germline values: CDR1 SEHNR, CDR2 FQNEAQ (reference sequence). Trimming shortened V by 6 bases and J by 0 bases, and 11 bases separated the two germline ends. The CDR3 is made up of 15 amino acids. CDR3 nucleotides: TGTGCCAGCAGTTTACTGACAGCAACTAATGAAAAACTGTTTTTT. Translating it yields CASSLLTATNEKLFF.

The chain employs TRBV28 and TRBJ2-3; TRBD2 matches at 8 bases. Losses at the gene ends were 0 bases for V and 2 bases for J; bases not matched to a gene: 7. This CDR3 spans 17 amino acids. Looked up from germline, CDR1 is MDHEN and CDR2 is SYDVKM. CDR3 DNA sequence: TGTGCCAGCAGTTTATGGTCCAGCGGGGGCTTCACAGATACGCAGTATTTT. Translated: CASSLWSSGGFTDTQYF.

The gene calls are TRBV19 and TRBJ2-5; D is unresolved. Trimming pared 4 bases from V and 5 bases from J, leaving 11 bases between. CDR3 size: 13 residues. Germline V gives CDR1 LNHDA, CDR2 SQIVND (reference sequence). The CDR3 DNA sequence: TGTGCCAGTAGTAATCTAGGTTCGGAGACCCAGTACTTC. It yields the protein CASSNLGSETQYF.

The rearrangement joins TRBV5-6 to TRBJ1-2; D not resolved. In germline, CDR1 is SGHDT, CDR2 YYEEEE. This CDR3 is 14 amino acids long. The V end was cut by 0 bases, the J end by 4 bases, with 10 bases between. The CDR3 DNA is TGTGCCAGCAGCTTGGCCCTAACTTCCTATGGCTACACCTTC. Translated, it gives CASSLALTSYGYTF.

The chain has TRBV9 and TRBJ2-7; 7 nucleotides match TRBD1. This CDR3 comprises 14 residues. Germline values: CDR1 SGDLS, CDR2 YYNGEE. The J segment lost 2 bases and the V segment lost 4 bases, leaving 6 bases of the junction unmatched. CDR3 sequence (DNA): TGTGCCAGCAGCAAAAGACAGGGTGCCTACGAGCAGTACTTC. Its translation is CASSKRQGAYEQYF. The complete variable domain, with remaining parts taken from reference TRBV9 and TRBJ2-7, reads DSGVTQTPKHLITATGQRVTLRCSPRSGDLSVYWYQQSLDQGLQFLIQYYNGEERAKGNILERFSAQQFPDLHSELNLSSLELGDSALYFCASSKRQGAYEQYFGPGTRLTVT.

The J gene is TRBJ1-2, the V gene TRBV11-3; 7 bases line up with TRBD1. After removal of 5 bases from V and 3 bases from J, the junction contained 9 bases not matched to a gene. The CDR3 sequence is 15 residues long. Per the germline V gene, CDR1 is SGHNT and CDR2 is YENEEA. The CDR3 sequence: CASSPKTGSDYGYTF. In DNA form, the CDR3 reads TGTGCCAGCAGCCCTAAGACAGGGTCTGACTATGGCTACACCTTC.

The chain joins TRBV28 to TRBJ1-1; 8 bases match TRBD1. CDR1 is MDHEN and CDR2 is SYDVKM in the germline V gene. This CDR3 region has 14 residues. The V segment lost 3 bases and the J segment 8 bases; nucleotides outside the gene matches: 8. CDR3 coding DNA: TGTGCCAGCAGTTTCCCGTCGAACAGGGGGGAAGCTTTCTTT. Protein: CASSFPSNRGEAFF.

This clone has a handful of counts. This sample also contains other DNA sequences that code for the same CDR3. The chain employs TRBV30 and TRBJ1-2, with D possibly TRBD1 on 6 matching bases. V dropped 0 bases and J dropped 4 bases, with 9 bases sitting between them. Germline loops: CDR1 GTSNPN, CDR2 SVGIG (reference sequence). The CDR3 loop spans 13 amino acids. The CDR3 bases are TGTGCCTGGAGTGTAGGGGGAGTCTATGGCTACACCTTC. It translates to CAWSVGGVYGYTF.

The chain joins TRBV6-6 to TRBJ2-7, with 7 bases lining up with TRBD2. Germline lookup yields CDR1 MNHNY and CDR2 SVGAGI (reference sequence). The V gene end was trimmed by 6 bases and the J gene end by 3 bases; junction bases not matched to a gene: 8. The CDR3 has 14 amino acids. Written as DNA, the CDR3 is TGTGCCAGCAGAGTAGCGGGCGGGGACTACGAGCAGTACTTC. Its protein product is CASRVAGGDYEQYF.

The V call is TRBV27, the J call TRBJ2-2, with 13 bases that match TRBD2. The V and J ends lost 5 bases and 0 bases, in that order; junction bases with no gene match: 3. The CDR3 has 17 residues. Looked up from germline, CDR1 is MNHEY and CDR2 is SMNVEV (reference sequence). CDR3 sequence (DNA): TGTGCCAGCAGTCAGGGACTAGCGGGGACGAACACCGGGGAGCTGTTTTTT. Amino acids: CASSQGLAGTNTGELFF.

Concerning this clone itself: The same CDR3 arises from other DNA sequences in this sample as well. The genes are TRBV10-3 and TRBJ2-3; TRBD2 matches 13 bases. The V gene end was trimmed by 0 bases and the J gene end by 4 bases; junction bases not matched to a gene: 1. The CDR3 is made up of 16 amino acids. Germline V gene sequence: CDR1 ENHRY, CDR2 SYGVKD. The CDR3, as DNA: TGTGCCATCAGTGAGTCACTAGCGGGGGGGCCAGATACGCAGTATTTT. This codes for CAISESLAGGPDTQYF.

In this sample, this clone turned up once. The genes are TRBV29-1 and TRBJ2-4; D is ambiguous. The V and J ends lost 5 bases and 4 bases respectively, with 9 bases between them. Germline V lookup: CDR1 SQVTM, CDR2 ANQGSEA. The CDR3 is 12 residues long. The CDR3, as DNA: TGCAGCGTTTTGGGAAGTAAAAACATTCAGTACTTC. This translates into CSVLGSKNIQYF. The variable domain in full, with the rest retrieved from reference TRBV29-1 and TRBJ2-4, is SAVISQKPSRDICQRGTSLTIQCQVDSQVTMMFWYRQQPGQSLTLIATANQGSEATYESGFVIDKFPISRPNLTFSTLTVSNMSPEDSSIYLCSVLGSKNIQYFGAGTRLSVL.

With regard to this clone: Other DNA sequences in the sample encode the same CDR3. The rearrangement joins TRBV7-2 to TRBJ2-3; D unresolved. Trimming removed 3 bases at V and 2 bases at J, with 3 bases between. There are 12 residues in the CDR3. In germline, CDR1 is SGHTA, CDR2 FQGNSA. DNA of the CDR3: TGTGCCAGCAGCTTTCTCACAGATACGCAGTATTTT. It yields the protein CASSFLTDTQYF.

CDR3 sequence reads: CASSSPQVGTDTQYF. The CDR3 nucleotides read TGTGCCAGCAGTTCCCCGCAGGTAGGGACAGATACGCAGTATTTT. The rearrangement links TRBV28 to TRBJ2-3; D call uncertain. CDR3 length: 15 amino acids. Germline CDR1 is MDHEN and CDR2 is SYDVKM. V gave up 4 bases and J gave up 3 bases, with 14 bases separating them.

The chain links TRBV30 to TRBJ2-7; 7 bases match TRBD1. V gave up 0 bases and J gave up 5 bases; unmatched junction bases: 7. Germline V gene sequence: CDR1 GTSNPN, CDR2 SVGIG (reference sequence). The CDR3 contains 14 residues. Written as DNA, the CDR3 is TGTGCCTGGAGTGTATTAGACAGGGCAAACGAGCAGTACTTC. Encoded protein: CAWSVLDRANEQYF.

The chain joins TRBV28 to TRBJ1-2; D uncertain. CDR3 length equals 14 residues. The germline gives CDR1 MDHEN, CDR2 SYDVKM. V dropped 4 bases and J dropped 6 bases, with 15 bases sitting between them. The CDR3 here is CASSSPFFGDGYTF. CDR3 DNA sequence: TGTGCCAGCAGTTCTCCCTTTTTTGGCGATGGCTACACCTTC.

The chain employs TRBV7-8 and TRBJ2-1; D is undetermined. This CDR3 has 16 amino acids. The V and J ends lost 0 bases and 2 bases respectively, with 11 bases between them. Per the germline V gene, CDR1 is SGHVS and CDR2 is FQNEAQ. CDR3: CASSLATQRTYNEQFF. CDR3 nucleotide sequence: TGTGCCAGCAGCTTAGCCACCCAGCGCACCTACAATGAGCAGTTCTTC.

The chain couples TRBV19 to TRBJ2-7; TRBD1 is a possible D gene (5 bases). The CDR3 contains 15 residues. From germline, CDR1 is LNHDA and CDR2 SQIVND (reference sequence). V lost 6 bases and J 4 bases, leaving 19 bases between the germline ends. The CDR3 nucleotides are TGTGCCAGTAGCTTAGACAGAGCTCGCGTTTACGAGCAGTACTTC. Protein sequence: CASSLDRARVYEQYF.

The CDR3 sequence: CASSESGRGNYGYTF. CDR3 in DNA: TGTGCCAGCAGTGAATCGGGCAGGGGAAACTATGGCTACACCTTC. This chain links TRBV25-1 with TRBJ1-2, with D perhaps matching TRBD1 (6 bases). CDR3 length equals 15 residues. Per the germline V gene, CDR1 is MGHDK and CDR2 is SYGVNS. Trimming removed 1 base at V and 2 bases at J, with 11 bases between.

The chain has TRBV19 and TRBJ2-1, with TRBD1 matching 10 bases. CDR3 size: 15 residues. The V gene's germline CDR1 is LNHDA and CDR2 SQIVND (reference sequence). V dropped 3 bases and J dropped 4; count of bases not matched to a gene: 3. The CDR3 is CASSIGQGGYNEQFF. The CDR3 bases are TGTGCCAGTAGTATCGGACAGGGGGGGTACAATGAGCAGTTCTTC.

This sequence joins TRBV10-3 and TRBJ2-1; possible D gene TRBD1, 6 bases. The V and J ends lost 11 bases and 6 bases respectively, with 17 bases between them. CDR1 and CDR2 from the germline V gene are ENHRY and SYGVKD. The CDR3 contains 13 residues. The CDR3 protein is CAVHRDLSNEQFF. The CDR3 bases are TGTGCCGTGCACAGGGATTTAAGCAATGAGCAGTTCTTC.

The gene calls are TRBV19 and TRBJ1-4; tentatively, D is TRBD1 (6 bases). The V end lost 5 bases, the J end lost 6 bases, and 16 bases lay between the germline ends. Looked up from germline, CDR1 is LNHDA and CDR2 is SQIVND (reference sequence). This CDR3 has 15 amino acids. CDR3 sequence reads: CASSLQGWYDEKLFF. The CDR3 nucleotides read TGTGCCAGTAGTTTACAGGGATGGTACGATGAAAAACTGTTTTTT.

The table lists this clone with a count of one. The V gene is TRBV2, the J gene TRBJ1-2, with TRBD1 as a possible D gene (5 bases). This CDR3 has 12 amino acids. Germline V CDR1 and CDR2: SNHLY, FYNNEI. Deletions cut 10 bases from V and 2 bases from J, with 11 bases between. The CDR3 spells CATSGPNYGYTF. DNA of the CDR3: TGTGCCACCTCGGGACCGAACTATGGCTACACCTTC.

This chain joins TRBV6-5 and TRBJ1-5, with unresolved D. Germline CDR1 MNHEY, CDR2 SVGAGI. Trimming left V 0 bases short and J 3 bases short, with 6 bases between. The CDR3 has 14 residues. The CDR3 coding sequence is TGTGCCAGCAGTTACTCCTGGACCAATCAGCCCCAGCATTTT. The encoded protein is CASSYSWTNQPQHF.

The chain employs TRBV28 and TRBJ1-4; D is possibly TRBD1 (5 bases). Germline-derived CDR1 and CDR2 are MDHEN and SYDVKM. This CDR3 has 16 amino acids. Trimming took off 5 bases at V and 0 bases at J, with 13 bases between the two ends. This CDR3 is CASSPASGATNEKLFF. The CDR3 DNA sequence: TGTGCCAGCAGTCCCGCATCGGGGGCAACTAATGAAAAACTGTTTTTT.